This T cell receptor (beta chain) is drawn from a study of CD8 T cells in ankylosing spondylitis. Whole-study findings and limits: A motif in TCR beta, a set of roughly eight highly homologous variants, appeared characteristic of ankylosing spondylitis blood.

This clonotype has more than one count but fewer than ten. Antigen: not known. It was by quantitative 5'-RACE with molecular barcodes that TCR beta libraries were made. TCRdb processed the 5' RACE reads anew with MiXCR; each CDR3 protein has one entry. The table records approximately 440,000 distinct CDR3 sequences, about 15% of them present only once. The CDR3 totals 14 residues. Germline values: CDR1 MNHNS, CDR2 SASEGT. V was clipped by 6 bases and J by 0 bases; unmatched bases: 4. The chain combines TRBV6-1 with TRBJ1-2, with 7 bases aligning to TRBD1. The sample consisted of blood, either unsorted or a sorted T cell fraction (not recorded which). The clonotype comes from a male donor with ankylosing spondylitis. In DNA, the CDR3 is TGTGCCAGCAGAGTGGGACAGTCTAACTATGGCTACACCTTC. Its protein is CASRVGQSNYGYTF.